This T cell receptor (beta chain) was recovered during a study of blood T cell repertoires in COVID-19. Repertoires were generated with immunoSEQ multiplex PCR, while TCRdb's copy carries only in-frame clones and drops some. The table includes 160,000 or so clones, around 81% detected once. CDR1 is LNHDA, CDR2 SQIVND, per germline (reference sequence). This CDR3 has 15 residues. The trim removed 7 bases at V and 6 bases at J, leaving 13 bases unmatched. The chain joins TRBV19 to TRBJ1-2; 8 nucleotides line up with TRBD1. Sequenced input: peripheral blood. The TCR originated in a man between 60 and 75 years old with active or convalescent COVID-19. In nucleotides, the CDR3 is TGTGCCAGTATTTCTCCGGGACAGGTGCGCGATGGCTACACCTTC. This gives the protein CASISPGQVRDGYTF.